This TCR beta chain stems from a study of shared clonotypes between healthy human individuals. Points from the study as a whole: Naive subsets typically showed greater estimated richness than memory subsets.

V lost 4 bases to trimming and J lost 5 bases, with 9 bases between them. Germline-derived CDR1 and CDR2 are SEHNR and FQNEAQ (reference sequence). The CDR3 loop spans 13 amino acids. For sorted subsets, 200 ng DNA per replicate equaled about 30,000 T cell genomes. The repertoire was sequenced with immunoSEQ multiplex PCR; TCRdb's copy has only in-frame clones and lacks some. The sample holds about 520,000 clones; roughly 95% are singletons and the top ten take approximately 0.067%. In the case of this clone: Antigen: not known.

The receptor's source is a woman between 25 and 40 years old in good health. The gene calls are TRBV7-9 and TRBJ1-5; D gene uncertain. The material sequenced was naive CD4+ T cells sorted from blood. The subset: CD45RA+ positively selected. The CDR3: CASSSSIDQPQHF. CDR3 coding DNA: TGTGCCAGCAGCTCATCCATCGATCAGCCCCAGCATTTT. Full variable domain (outside the CDR3, taken from reference TRBV7-9 and TRBJ1-5): DTGVSQNPRHKITKRGQNVTFRCDPISEHNRLYWYRQTLGQGPEFLTYFQNEAQLEKSRLLSDRFSAERPKGSFSTLEIQRTEQGDSAMYLCASSSSIDQPQHFGDGTRLSIL.